The clone carrying this T cell receptor (beta chain) showed up just a few times. Its antigen remains unknown. The TCRbeta library incorporated unique molecular identifiers. TCRdb fed the PCR reads into MiXCR, producing one record per CDR3 protein. The repertoire has fewer than 150,000 distinct CDR3 sequences, roughly 9.7% of them found once; the top ten carry 24%. This entry belongs to a study of T-cell reconstitution after alpha-beta-depleted transplantation in children. General study points: Several hundred rapidly expanded clones from non-depleted graft cells reportedly supplied alpha-beta T cells about two months post-transplant.

Trimming at V came to 0 bases and at J to 4 bases, leaving 8 bases not matched to a gene. Germline V CDR1 and CDR2: DFQATT, SNEGSKA (reference sequence). This CDR3 is 17 amino acids long. The V call is TRBV20-1, the J call TRBJ2-1; the match to TRBD2 covers 11 bases. This TCR derives from a girl under three years old who had a stem cell transplant for combined immunodeficiency, so the T cells may come from the graft donor. The input for sequencing was PBMCs, mostly from graft donor cells, taken 180 days after TCRalphabeta/CD19-depleted stem cell transplant. The CDR3 loop is CSARDNSGRAEYNEQFF. CDR3 bases: TGCAGTGCTAGAGATAATAGCGGGAGGGCAGAATACAATGAGCAGTTCTTC.